This T cell receptor (beta chain) was captured in a study of shared clonotypes between healthy human individuals. Study-wide findings and caveats: Between a few donors, naive CD4 clonotypes were shared at a level of approximately 5%. Clonotype sharing among donors was expected to depend on sequencing depth.

Concerning this clone: The antigen is unknown.

The V and J ends lost 0 bases and 10 bases respectively, with 13 bases between them. The CDR3 sequence is 14 residues long. The germline V gene encodes CDR1 GTSNPN and CDR2 SVGIG (reference sequence). Naive CD8 cells, CD45RO-negative and positively selected for CCR7, excluded terminally differentiated effector memory CD45RA+ cells. HIV-negative, healthy adults without recent acute infections or vaccinations were the donors. Per the original methods: ImmunoSEQ output lacked quality scores and full-length reads, limiting matched filtering. TCRdb keeps only in-frame clones here, not all; method: immunoSEQ multiplex PCR. Clonal size and the V and J genes are those of that table, whereas D and trimming came from the DNA. The table includes about 1,900,000 clones, 85% to 95% detected once.

This sequence was found in a young man in good health. J is TRBJ1-6 and V is TRBV30, with a tentative D call TRBD1 (5 bases). The specimen was naive CD8+ T cells sorted from blood. CDR3 in amino acids: CAWSVPGRGSPLHF. CDR3 bases: TGTGCCTGGAGTGTCCCGGGTAGGGGCTCACCCCTCCACTTT.